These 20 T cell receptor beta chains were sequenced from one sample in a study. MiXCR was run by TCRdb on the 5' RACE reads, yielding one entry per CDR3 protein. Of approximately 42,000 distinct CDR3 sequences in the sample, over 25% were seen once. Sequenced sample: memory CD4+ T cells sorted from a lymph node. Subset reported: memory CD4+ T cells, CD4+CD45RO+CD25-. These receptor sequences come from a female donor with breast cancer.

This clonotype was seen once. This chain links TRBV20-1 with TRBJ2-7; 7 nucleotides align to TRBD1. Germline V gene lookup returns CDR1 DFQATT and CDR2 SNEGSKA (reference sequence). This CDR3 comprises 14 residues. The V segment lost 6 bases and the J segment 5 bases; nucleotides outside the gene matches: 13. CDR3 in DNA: TGCAGTGCCTCCCCGGGACAGTCTTCAGACGAGCAGTACTTC. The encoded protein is CSASPGQSSDEQYF.

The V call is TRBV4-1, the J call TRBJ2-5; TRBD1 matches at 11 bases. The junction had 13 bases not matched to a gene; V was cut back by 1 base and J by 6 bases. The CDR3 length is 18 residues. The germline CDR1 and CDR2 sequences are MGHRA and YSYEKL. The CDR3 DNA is TGCGCCAGCAGCCAAGCCCCTGTAGAGGACAGGGGGCAAAAGACCCAGTACTTC. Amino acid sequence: CASSQAPVEDRGQKTQYF.

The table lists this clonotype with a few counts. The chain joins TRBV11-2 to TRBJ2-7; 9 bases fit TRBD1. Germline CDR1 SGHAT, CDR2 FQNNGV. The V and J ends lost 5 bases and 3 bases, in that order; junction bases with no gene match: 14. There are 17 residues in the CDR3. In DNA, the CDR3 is TGTGCCAGCAGCCCCGTGAACCGAAGGGACAGGGACTACGAGCAGTACTTC. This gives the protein CASSPVNRRDRDYEQYF.

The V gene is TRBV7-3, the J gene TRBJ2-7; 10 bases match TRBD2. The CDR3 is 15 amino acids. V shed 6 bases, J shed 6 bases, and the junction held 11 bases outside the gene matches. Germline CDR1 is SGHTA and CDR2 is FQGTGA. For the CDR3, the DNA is TGTGCCAGCAGTCCATCCCTAGCGGGAGCGGCCGAGCAGTACTTC. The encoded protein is CASSPSLAGAAEQYF.

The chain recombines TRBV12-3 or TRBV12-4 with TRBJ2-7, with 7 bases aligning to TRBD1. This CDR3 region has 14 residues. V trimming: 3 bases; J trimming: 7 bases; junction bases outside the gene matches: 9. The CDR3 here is CASSLRGHSWEQYF. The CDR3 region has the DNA TGTGCCAGCAGTTTGAGGGGGCATTCGTGGGAGCAGTACTTC.

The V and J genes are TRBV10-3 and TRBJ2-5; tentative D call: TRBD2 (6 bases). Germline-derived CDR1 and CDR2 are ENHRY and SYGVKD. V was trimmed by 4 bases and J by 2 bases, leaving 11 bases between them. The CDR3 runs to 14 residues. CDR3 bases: TGTGCCATCAGTGTGGGGGACTCTCAAGAGACCCAGTACTTC. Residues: CAISVGDSQETQYF.

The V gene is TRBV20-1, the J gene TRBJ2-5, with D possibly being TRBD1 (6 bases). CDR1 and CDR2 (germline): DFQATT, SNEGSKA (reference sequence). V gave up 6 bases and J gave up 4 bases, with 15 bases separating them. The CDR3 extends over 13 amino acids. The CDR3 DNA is TGCAGTGCCCTACAGGGTTTGGTAGAGACCCAGTACTTC. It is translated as CSALQGLVETQYF.

CDR3 amino acids: CASSQDGVAGGLGEQYF. The CDR3 DNA follows: TGTGCCAGCAGCCAAGATGGAGTAGCGGGAGGGCTAGGTGAGCAGTACTTC. This chain connects TRBV4-2 to TRBJ2-7; 11 bases align to TRBD2. Germline V gene data show CDR1 as LGHNA and CDR2 as YNFKEQ. The CDR3 has 17 residues. J gave up 7 bases and V 0 bases, and 11 bases lay outside the gene matches.

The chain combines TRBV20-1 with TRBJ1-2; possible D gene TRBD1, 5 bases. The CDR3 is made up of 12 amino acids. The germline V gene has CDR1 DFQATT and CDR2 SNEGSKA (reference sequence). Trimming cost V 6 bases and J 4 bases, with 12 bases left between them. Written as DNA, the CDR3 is TGCAGTGCAGGCGGGGGGGGCTATGGCTACACCTTC. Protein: CSAGGGGYGYTF.

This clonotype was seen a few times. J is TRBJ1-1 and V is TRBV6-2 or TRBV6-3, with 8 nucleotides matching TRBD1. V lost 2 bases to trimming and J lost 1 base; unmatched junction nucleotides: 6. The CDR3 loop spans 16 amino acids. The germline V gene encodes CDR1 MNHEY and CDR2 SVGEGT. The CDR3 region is CASSYRPGTGNTEAFF. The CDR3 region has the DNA TGTGCCAGCAGTTACCGTCCCGGGACAGGGAACACTGAAGCTTTCTTT.

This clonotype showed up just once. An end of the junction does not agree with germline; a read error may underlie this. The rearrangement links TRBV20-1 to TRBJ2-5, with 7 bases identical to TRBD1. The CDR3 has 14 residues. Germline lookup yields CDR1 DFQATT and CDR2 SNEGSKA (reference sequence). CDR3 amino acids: CGARDDRDQETQYF. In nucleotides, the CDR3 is TGCGGTGCTAGAGATGACAGGGACCAAGAGACCCAGTACTTC.

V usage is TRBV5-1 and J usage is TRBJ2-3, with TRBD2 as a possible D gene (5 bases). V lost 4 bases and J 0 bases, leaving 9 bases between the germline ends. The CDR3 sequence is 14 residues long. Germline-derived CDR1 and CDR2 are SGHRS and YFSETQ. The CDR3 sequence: CASSVRTSTDTQYF. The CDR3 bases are TGCGCCAGCAGCGTAAGGACTAGCACAGATACGCAGTATTTT.

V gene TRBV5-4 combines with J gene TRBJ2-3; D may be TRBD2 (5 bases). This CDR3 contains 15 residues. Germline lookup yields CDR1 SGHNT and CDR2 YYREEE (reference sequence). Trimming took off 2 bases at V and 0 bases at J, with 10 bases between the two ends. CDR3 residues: CASSFRTLSTDTQYF. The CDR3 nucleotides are TGTGCCAGCAGCTTCCGGACTCTTAGCACAGATACGCAGTATTTT.

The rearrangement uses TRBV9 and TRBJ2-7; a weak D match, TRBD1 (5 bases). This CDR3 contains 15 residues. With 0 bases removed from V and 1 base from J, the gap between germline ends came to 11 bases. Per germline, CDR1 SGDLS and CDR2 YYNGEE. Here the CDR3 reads CASSVGVRVSYEQYF. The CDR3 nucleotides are TGTGCCAGCAGCGTAGGAGTCAGGGTATCCTACGAGCAGTACTTC.

This CDR3 reads CASSVGTSQETQYF. CDR3 nucleotides: TGTGCCAGCAGCGTCGGGACATCACAAGAGACCCAGTACTTC. The chain links TRBV7-9 to TRBJ2-5; tentative D call: TRBD1 (6 bases). There are 14 residues in the CDR3. The V and J ends lost 5 bases and 2 bases respectively, with 12 bases between them. Germline V CDR1 and CDR2: SEHNR, FQNEAQ (reference sequence).

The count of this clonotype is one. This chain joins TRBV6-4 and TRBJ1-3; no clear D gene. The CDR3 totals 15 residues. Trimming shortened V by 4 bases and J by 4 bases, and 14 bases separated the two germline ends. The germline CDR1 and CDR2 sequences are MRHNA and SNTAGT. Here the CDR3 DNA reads TGTGCCAGCAGTGCACGGGGATCGTCCGGAAACACCATATATTTT. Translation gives CASSARGSSGNTIYF.

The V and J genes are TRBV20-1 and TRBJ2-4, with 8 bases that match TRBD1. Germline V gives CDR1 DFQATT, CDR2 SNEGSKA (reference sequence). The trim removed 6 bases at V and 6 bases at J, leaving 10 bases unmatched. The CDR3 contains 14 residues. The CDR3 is CSAGQGQYPNIQYF. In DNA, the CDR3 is TGCAGTGCCGGACAGGGTCAATACCCAAACATTCAGTACTTC.

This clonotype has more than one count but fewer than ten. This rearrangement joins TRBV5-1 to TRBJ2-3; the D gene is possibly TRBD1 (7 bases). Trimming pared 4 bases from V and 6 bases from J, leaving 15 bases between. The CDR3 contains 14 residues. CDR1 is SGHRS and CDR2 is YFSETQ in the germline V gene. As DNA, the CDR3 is TGCGCCAGCAGCAGAACAGGGGCGGGGGATACGCAGTATTTT. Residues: CASSRTGAGDTQYF.

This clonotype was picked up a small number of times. CDR3 nucleotide sequence: TGTGCCAGCAGTCCAGGGGGCTATGGCTACACCTTC. It encodes CASSPGGYGYTF. The chain links TRBV6-2 or TRBV6-3 to TRBJ1-2, with 7 bases aligning to TRBD1. CDR1 MNHEY and CDR2 SVGEGT come from the germline V gene. With 5 bases clipped from V and 4 bases from J, the junction kept 1 base outside the gene matches. This CDR3 region has 12 residues.

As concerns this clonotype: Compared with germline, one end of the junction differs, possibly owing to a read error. The CDR3 region is CASGLPRILTSEVPGELFF. In DNA, the CDR3 is TGTGCCAGCGGTTTACCCCGGATTTTGACTAGCGAGGTACCCGGGGAGCTGTTTTTT. V and J are TRBV28 and TRBJ2-2; 8 bases match TRBD2. The CDR3 is made up of 19 amino acids. Looked up from germline, CDR1 is MDHEN and CDR2 is SYDVKM.